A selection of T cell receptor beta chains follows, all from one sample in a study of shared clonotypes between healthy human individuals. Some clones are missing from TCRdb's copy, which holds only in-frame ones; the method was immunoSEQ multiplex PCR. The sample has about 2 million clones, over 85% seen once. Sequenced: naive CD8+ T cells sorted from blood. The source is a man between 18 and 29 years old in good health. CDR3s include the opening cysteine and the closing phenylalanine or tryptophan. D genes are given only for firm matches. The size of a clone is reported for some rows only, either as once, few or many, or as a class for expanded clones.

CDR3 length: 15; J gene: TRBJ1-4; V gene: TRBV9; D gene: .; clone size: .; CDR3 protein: CASSTFPLGDEKLFF; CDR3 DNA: TGTGCCAGCAGCACCTTCCCCCTCGGGGATGAAAAACTGTTTTTT
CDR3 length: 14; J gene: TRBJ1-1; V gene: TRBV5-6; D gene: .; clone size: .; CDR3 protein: CASSPTRLNTEAFF; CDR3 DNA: TGTGCCAGCAGCCCTACAAGACTAAACACTGAAGCTTTCTTT
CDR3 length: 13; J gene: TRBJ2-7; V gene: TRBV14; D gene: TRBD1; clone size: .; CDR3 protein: CASSHQGESEQYF; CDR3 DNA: TGTGCCAGCAGCCATCAGGGGGAATCGGAGCAGTACTTC
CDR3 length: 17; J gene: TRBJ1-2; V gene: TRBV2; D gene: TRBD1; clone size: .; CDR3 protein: CASSEVVGGQDEYGYTF; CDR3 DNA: TGTGCCAGCAGTGAAGTTGTCGGGGGACAGGACGAATATGGCTACACCTTC
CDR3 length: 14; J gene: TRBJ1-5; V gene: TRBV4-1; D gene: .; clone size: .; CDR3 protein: CASSQGEGNQPQHF; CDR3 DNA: TGCGCCAGCAGCCAGGGAGAAGGCAATCAGCCCCAGCATTTT
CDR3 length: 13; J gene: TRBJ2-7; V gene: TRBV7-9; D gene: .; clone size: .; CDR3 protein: CASSPGPNYEQYF; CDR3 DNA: TGTGCCAGCAGCCCGGGACCTAATTACGAGCAGTACTTC
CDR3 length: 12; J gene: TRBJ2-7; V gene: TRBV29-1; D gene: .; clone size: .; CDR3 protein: CSVEVGAYEQYF; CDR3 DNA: TGCAGCGTTGAAGTAGGGGCCTACGAGCAGTACTTC
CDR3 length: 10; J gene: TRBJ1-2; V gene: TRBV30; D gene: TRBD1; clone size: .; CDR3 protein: CAGTGSGYTF; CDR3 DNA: TGTGCCGGGACAGGGTCCGGCTACACCTTC
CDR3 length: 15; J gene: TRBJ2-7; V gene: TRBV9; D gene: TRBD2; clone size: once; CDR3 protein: CASSVSGDRSYEQYF; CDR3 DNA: TGTGCCAGCAGCGTAAGCGGGGATCGCTCCTACGAGCAGTACTTC
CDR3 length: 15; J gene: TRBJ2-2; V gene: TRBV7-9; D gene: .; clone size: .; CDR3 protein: CASSARGAPDGELFF; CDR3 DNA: TGTGCCAGCAGCGCAAGGGGAGCCCCGGACGGGGAGCTGTTTTTT
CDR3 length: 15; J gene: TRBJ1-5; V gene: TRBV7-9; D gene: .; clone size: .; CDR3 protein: CASSPGGGNHQPQHF; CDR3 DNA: TGTGCCAGCAGCCCTGGGGGAGGGAACCATCAGCCCCAGCATTTT
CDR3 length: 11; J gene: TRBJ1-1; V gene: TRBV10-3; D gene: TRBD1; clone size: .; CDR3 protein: CASQGGAEAFF; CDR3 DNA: TGTGCCAGTCAGGGGGGCGCTGAAGCTTTCTTT
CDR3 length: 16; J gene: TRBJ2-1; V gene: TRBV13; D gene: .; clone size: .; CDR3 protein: CASSSILGSSYNEQFF; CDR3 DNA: TGTGCCAGCAGCTCTATCCTGGGTAGCTCCTACAATGAGCAGTTCTTC
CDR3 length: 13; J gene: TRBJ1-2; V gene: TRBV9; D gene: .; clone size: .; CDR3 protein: CASRPGTSYGYTF; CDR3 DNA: TGTGCCAGCAGACCAGGGACAAGCTATGGCTACACCTTC
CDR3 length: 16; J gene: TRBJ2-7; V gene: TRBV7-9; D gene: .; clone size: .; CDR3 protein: CASSTTGTESSYEQYF; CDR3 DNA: TGTGCCAGCAGCACCACCGGGACGGAGAGCTCCTACGAGCAGTACTTC
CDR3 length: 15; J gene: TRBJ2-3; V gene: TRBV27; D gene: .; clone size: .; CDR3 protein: CASSSGAYSTDTQYF; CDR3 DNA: TGTGCCAGCAGTTCAGGAGCCTATAGCACAGATACGCAGTATTTT
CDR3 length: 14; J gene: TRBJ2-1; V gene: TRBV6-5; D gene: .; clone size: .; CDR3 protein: CASSLQGTYNEQFF; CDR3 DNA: TGTGCCAGCAGTCTACAGGGAACCTACAATGAGCAGTTCTTC
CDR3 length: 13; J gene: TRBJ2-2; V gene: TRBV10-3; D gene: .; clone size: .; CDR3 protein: CAISESPDGELFF; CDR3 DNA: TGTGCCATCAGTGAGTCCCCAGACGGGGAGCTGTTTTTT
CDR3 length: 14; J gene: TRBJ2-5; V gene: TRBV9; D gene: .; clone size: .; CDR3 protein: CASSVAQGRETQYF; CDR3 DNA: TGTGCCAGCAGCGTAGCACAGGGACGGGAGACCCAGTACTTC
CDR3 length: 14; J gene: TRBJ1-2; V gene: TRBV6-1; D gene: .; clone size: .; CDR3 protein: CASSEGPPPYGYTF; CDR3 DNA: TGTGCCAGCAGTGAAGGACCCCCCCCCTATGGCTACACCTTC
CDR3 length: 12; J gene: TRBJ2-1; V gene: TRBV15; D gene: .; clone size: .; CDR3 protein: CATSRDGSAQFF; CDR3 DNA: TGTGCCACCAGCAGAGACGGGTCGGCCCAGTTCTTC
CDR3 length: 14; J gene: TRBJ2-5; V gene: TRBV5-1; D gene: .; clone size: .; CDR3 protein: CASSLGRNQETQYF; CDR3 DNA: TGCGCCAGCAGCTTGGGGAGAAATCAGGAGACCCAGTACTTC
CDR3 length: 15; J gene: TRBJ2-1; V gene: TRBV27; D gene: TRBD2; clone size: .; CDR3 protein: CASMRLAGGLDEQFF; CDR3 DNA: TGTGCCAGCATGCGGTTAGCGGGAGGGCTGGATGAGCAGTTCTTC
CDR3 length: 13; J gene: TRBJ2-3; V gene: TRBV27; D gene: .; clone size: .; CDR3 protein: CASSPGSTDTQYF; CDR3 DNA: TGTGCCAGCAGTCCTGGAAGCACAGATACGCAGTATTTT
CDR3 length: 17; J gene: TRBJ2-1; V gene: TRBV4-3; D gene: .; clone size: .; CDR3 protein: CASSQGGFSTYNNEQFF; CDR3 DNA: TGCGCCAGCAGCCAAGGAGGGTTCTCCACCTATAACAATGAGCAGTTCTTC
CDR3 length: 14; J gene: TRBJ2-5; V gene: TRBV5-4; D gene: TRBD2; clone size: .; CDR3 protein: CASSISGGVETQYF; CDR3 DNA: TGTGCCAGCAGCATTAGCGGGGGGGTGGAGACCCAGTACTTC
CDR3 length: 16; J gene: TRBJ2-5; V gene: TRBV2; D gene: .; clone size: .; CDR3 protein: CARNYLSRGDQETQYF; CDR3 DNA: TGTGCCAGGAACTATCTCAGCAGGGGGGACCAAGAGACCCAGTACTTC
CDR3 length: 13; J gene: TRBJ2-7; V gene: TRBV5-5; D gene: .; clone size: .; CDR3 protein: CASSSDRTYEQYF; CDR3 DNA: TGTGCCAGCAGCTCCGACAGGACCTACGAGCAGTACTTC